This TCR beta chain was retrieved from a study of T-cell memory formation after mild COVID-19. Study-wide results and caveats: Clones that contracted clustered mainly in CM and EM if CD4+ and in EMRA if CD8+.

Via MiXCR, TCRdb re-called the 5' RACE reads, giving one row per CDR3 protein. Here the sample spans under 300,000 distinct CDR3 sequences, roughly 9.4% being singletons. CDR1 and CDR2 (germline): SGHTA, FQGNSA. The J segment lost 4 bases and the V segment lost 5 bases, leaving 10 bases of the junction unmatched. CDR3 length: 16 amino acids. Concerning this clonotype: Antigen unknown.

The source material was PBMCs or a T cell subset sorted from them (not recorded which). The chain joins TRBV7-2 to TRBJ2-5; TRBD2 agrees at 10 bases. This clonotype originated in a man younger than 35 who had mild COVID-19 (a few samples of this study predate the infection). Cell type and time point are not known. The CDR3: CASSRTTAGGRETQYF. CDR3 DNA: TGTGCCAGCAGCCGTACAACAGCGGGGGGGAGAGAGACCCAGTACTTC.